One sample yielded the 23 T cell receptor beta chains listed below, sequenced in a study of cytomegalovirus exposure and HLA in healthy donors. PCR employed 60 Vbeta and 13 Jbeta primers. Sequenced by immunoSEQ multiplex PCR; TCRdb stores in-frame clones only, minus some. The sample consists of around 63,000 clones, roughly 73% of them appearing once. Sequenced material: PBMCs. The receptors here all came from a man aged 35 to 55 in good health and CMV-seronegative.

V gene TRBV28 combines with J gene TRBJ2-2, with 7 bases aligning to TRBD1. Germline lookup yields CDR1 MDHEN and CDR2 SYDVKM. The CDR3 is 16 residues long. Losses at the gene ends were 5 bases for V and 2 bases for J; bases not matched to a gene: 8. The CDR3 coding sequence is TGTGCCAGCAGTCCGTTAGGGACAGCAAACACCGGGGAGCTGTTTTTT. Protein sequence: CASSPLGTANTGELFF.

Remarks on this clone: The limits of the CDR3 on the DNA are not certain, so only TCRdb's listed CDR3 is given. V is TRBV28 and J is TRBJ1-6; TRBD1 was called by the table and not checked on the DNA. The germline V gene has CDR1 MDHEN and CDR2 SYDVKM. The CDR3 spans 15 residues, counting both ends. CDR3 residues: CASTSGHLNNSPLHF.

Regarding this clone: The junction shows a germline mismatch at one end, possibly a read error. The gene calls are TRBV7-9 and TRBJ1-2; D gene uncertain. Germline CDR1 SEHNR, CDR2 FQNEAQ (reference sequence). The CDR3 spans 15 residues. As DNA, the CDR3 is TGTTCCAGCAGCCAGATGTCGGCGGAGAACTATGGCTACACCTTC. Encoded protein: CSSSQMSAENYGYTF. Looking up the rest from reference TRBV7-9 and TRBJ1-2 gives the full variable domain: DTGVSQNPRHKITKRGQNVTFRCDPISEHNRLYWYRQTLGQGPEFLTYFQNEAQLEKSRLLSDRFSAERPKGSFSTLEIQRTEQGDSAMYLCSSSQMSAENYGYTFGSGTRLTVV.

Concerning this clone: The junction departs from germline at one end; a sequencing error may be responsible. The V gene is TRBV7-9, the J gene TRBJ1-4; 9 bases match TRBD1. CDR1 SEHNR and CDR2 FQNEAQ come from the germline V gene (reference sequence). CDR3 length equals 15 residues. CDR3 residues: CSSSLGGQGTEKLFF. CDR3 nucleotides: TGTTCCAGCAGCTTAGGGGGACAGGGTACCGAAAAACTGTTTTTT.

The chain joins TRBV28 to TRBJ1-5; TRBD1 matches 9 bases. The J segment lost 2 bases and the V segment lost 6 bases, leaving 8 bases of the junction unmatched. The CDR3 runs to 16 residues. Germline V lookup: CDR1 MDHEN, CDR2 SYDVKM. The CDR3 DNA follows: TGTGCCAGCAGGAGAACAGGGGGCGCAGGCAATCAGCCCCAGCATTTT. It codes for CASRRTGGAGNQPQHF.

This clone rates as medium-sized. The identical CDR3 is also encoded by other nucleotide sequences in the sample. The CDR3 protein is CASSLVREGLENEQFF. The CDR3 region has the DNA TGCGCCAGCAGCTTGGTGCGGGAGGGCCTGGAGAATGAGCAGTTCTTC. The chain combines TRBV5-1 with TRBJ2-1; 9 bases align to TRBD2. There are 16 residues in the CDR3. Trimming cost V 0 bases and J 7 bases; bases outside gene matches: 8. Germline V CDR1 and CDR2: SGHRS, YFSETQ. Based on the CDR3 plus reference TRBV5-1 and TRBJ2-1, the full variable domain is KAGVTQTPRYLIKTRGQQVTLSCSPISGHRSVSWYQQTPGQGLQFLFEYFSETQRNKGNFPGRFSGRQFSNSRSEMNVSTLELGDSALYLCASSLVREGLENEQFFGPGTRLTVL.

This chain links TRBV9 with TRBJ2-5, with D perhaps TRBD1 (6 bases). V dropped 3 bases and J dropped 2 bases, with 11 bases sitting between them. The CDR3 is 14 amino acids. In germline, CDR1 is SGDLS, CDR2 YYNGEE. CDR3 nucleotides: TGTGCCAGCAGCGCGACAGGCGTACAAGAGACCCAGTACTTC. It translates to CASSATGVQETQYF.

The CDR3 bases are TGTGCCAGCAGCCACCAAGACAGGCCTAATCAGCCCCAGCATTTT. Protein sequence: CASSHQDRPNQPQHF. The V and J genes are TRBV5-4 and TRBJ1-5, with D tentatively TRBD1 (6 bases). The V end lost 4 bases, the J end lost 4 bases, and 15 bases lay between the germline ends. Per the germline V gene, CDR1 is SGHNT and CDR2 is YYREEE (reference sequence). The CDR3 sequence is 15 residues long. The variable domain in full, with the rest retrieved from reference TRBV5-4 and TRBJ1-5, is ETGVTQSPTHLIKTRGQQVTLRCSSQSGHNTVSWYQQALGQGPQFIFQYYREEENGRGNFPPRFSGLQFPNYSSELNVNALELDDSALYLCASSHQDRPNQPQHFGDGTRLSIL.

This sequence joins TRBV19 and TRBJ1-2; D is unresolved. Trimming left V 5 bases short and J 3 bases short, with 16 bases between. CDR1 and CDR2 from the germline V gene are LNHDA and SQIVND (reference sequence). CDR3 length: 15 residues. In DNA, the CDR3 is TGTGCCAGTAGTGACCTTGGAGGGTTAGACTATGGCTACACCTTC. Protein product: CASSDLGGLDYGYTF.

This chain connects TRBV6-1 to TRBJ2-5; the D gene is possibly TRBD2 (5 bases). Per the germline V gene, CDR1 is MNHNS and CDR2 is SASEGT. Trimming removed 10 bases at V and 5 bases at J, with 14 bases between. The length of the CDR3 is 12 residues. This chain's CDR3 is CANSRGGETQYF. The DNA for the CDR3 is TGTGCCAACTCCCGGGGTGGTGAGACCCAGTACTTC.

The V call is TRBV19, the J call TRBJ1-4, with D maybe TRBD1 (5 bases). CDR1 is LNHDA and CDR2 is SQIVND in the germline V gene (reference sequence). The germline V and J ends were trimmed by 7 bases and 5 bases, with 20 bases remaining between them. This CDR3 is built from 16 residues. CDR3 coding DNA: TGTGCCAGTACAGCCCGTGGGTCTGGGGGGAATGAAAAACTGTTTTTT. Translation: CASTARGSGGNEKLFF.

The chain links TRBV5-6 to TRBJ1-6, with 9 bases aligning to TRBD1. The CDR3 is made up of 14 amino acids. Germline V gives CDR1 SGHDT, CDR2 YYEEEE. V lost 4 bases, J lost 7 bases, and 3 bases stayed unmatched. The CDR3 is CASSAGQGNSPLHF. The CDR3 DNA sequence: TGTGCCAGCAGCGCGGGACAGGGAAATTCACCCCTCCACTTT.

Here the CDR3 DNA reads TGTGCCAGCAGCTTAAACCAGGGGTACGAGCAGTACTTC. Its translation is CASSLNQGYEQYF. V and J are TRBV5-6 and TRBJ2-7, with D perhaps matching TRBD1 (6 bases). The CDR3 runs 13 residues. Germline CDR1 and CDR2: SGHDT and YYEEEE. V was cut by 2 bases and J by 4 bases, with 10 bases left in between.

This sequence joins TRBV6-5 and TRBJ2-7, with TRBD2 identical over 10 bases. Germline CDR1 is MNHEY and CDR2 is SVGAGI. Trimming at V came to 0 bases and at J to 3 bases, leaving 2 bases not matched to a gene. CDR3 length: 15 amino acids. The CDR3 region is CASSYSTSGNYEQYF. The CDR3 DNA reads TGTGCCAGCAGTTACTCCACTAGCGGGAACTACGAGCAGTACTTC.

The chain is built from TRBV28 and TRBJ1-5, with D maybe TRBD1 (6 bases). The CDR3 loop spans 15 amino acids. The V and J ends lost 5 bases and 4 bases respectively, with 15 bases between them. Looked up from germline, CDR1 is MDHEN and CDR2 is SYDVKM. As DNA, the CDR3 is TGTGCCAGCAGTCCAAATACAGGGATTAATCAGCCCCAGCATTTT. Protein sequence: CASSPNTGINQPQHF.

The J gene is TRBJ1-6, the V gene TRBV11-2; the match to TRBD1 covers 9 bases. The CDR3 consists of 12 residues. Germline V gene data show CDR1 as SGHAT and CDR2 as FQNNGV. Trimming at V came to 5 bases and at J to 15 bases, leaving 5 bases not matched to a gene. CDR3: CASSVGTGSLHF. CDR3 in DNA: TGTGCCAGCAGCGTCGGGACAGGGAGCCTCCACTTT.

The chain recombines TRBV6-1 with TRBJ2-3; 8 nucleotides match TRBD2. The CDR3 spans 17 residues. V shed 0 bases, J shed 6 bases, and the junction held 11 bases outside the gene matches. Germline values: CDR1 MNHNS, CDR2 SASEGT. The CDR3 region is CASSEAPRAGGRDTQYF. The CDR3 coding sequence is TGTGCCAGCAGTGAAGCCCCGCGGGCGGGAGGCAGGGATACGCAGTATTTT.

DNA of the CDR3: TGTGCCAGCAGCAAGGGGTGGGGTGACTACGAGCAGTACTTC. It codes for CASSKGWGDYEQYF. The rearrangement links TRBV7-8 to TRBJ2-7; weak D call: TRBD1 (5 bases). This CDR3 has 14 amino acids. V was shortened by 5 bases and J by 3 bases, with 14 bases between the two germline ends. CDR1 and CDR2 (germline): SGHVS, FQNEAQ.

The chain combines TRBV7-9 with TRBJ2-2; tentative D call: TRBD2 (6 bases). CDR1 is SEHNR, CDR2 FQNEAQ, per germline (reference sequence). This CDR3 has 17 amino acids. V was pared by 3 bases and J by 1 base, with 15 bases between. The CDR3 here is CASSLRRPGGNTGELFF. CDR3 coding DNA: TGTGCCAGCAGCTTGAGACGCCCCGGGGGGAACACCGGGGAGCTGTTTTTT.

This clone was seen a few times. The chain combines TRBV28 with TRBJ2-6; D may be TRBD1 (5 bases). The germline V gene encodes CDR1 MDHEN and CDR2 SYDVKM. The CDR3 has 15 amino acids. V was cut by 5 bases and J by 2 bases, with 10 bases left in between. The CDR3: CASSPQGAGANVLTF. The CDR3 DNA follows: TGTGCCAGCAGTCCCCAAGGGGCTGGGGCCAACGTCCTGACTTTC.

This clone was found a few times. This rearrangement joins TRBV28 to TRBJ2-7, with D perhaps TRBD2 (7 bases). Germline assignment: CDR1 MDHEN and CDR2 SYDVKM. This CDR3 has 15 amino acids. The V end lost 5 bases, the J end lost 2 bases, and 16 bases lay between the germline ends. CDR3 DNA sequence: TGTGCCAGCAGTAGGGGGGGAGGGCTCACCTACGAGCAGTACTTC. The encoded protein is CASSRGGGLTYEQYF.

The gene calls are TRBV7-3 and TRBJ2-1; D is uncertain. The ends were cut back, 5 bases at V and 9 bases at J, with 14 bases in the middle. CDR3 length equals 13 residues. Germline V CDR1 and CDR2: SGHTA, FQGTGA. The CDR3 reads CASSPPWSGEQFF. The CDR3 region has the DNA TGTGCCAGCAGCCCGCCATGGTCCGGTGAGCAGTTCTTC.

This clone was observed a single time. This sequence joins TRBV5-1 and TRBJ2-7, with D possibly TRBD1 on 5 matching bases. Germline V gives CDR1 SGHRS, CDR2 YFSETQ. V gave up 4 bases and J gave up 4 bases, with 15 bases separating them. The CDR3 has 14 amino acids. CDR3 nucleotides: TGCGCCAGCAGCCCGACGGCAGGGTCGTACGAGCAGTACTTC. It codes for CASSPTAGSYEQYF. Combining the CDR3 with reference TRBV5-1 and TRBJ2-7 gives the whole variable domain KAGVTQTPRYLIKTRGQQVTLSCSPISGHRSVSWYQQTPGQGLQFLFEYFSETQRNKGNFPGRFSGRQFSNSRSEMNVSTLELGDSALYLCASSPTAGSYEQYFGPGTRLTVT.